Listed below are T cell receptor beta chains from one sample, sequenced in a study of T-cell memory formation after mild COVID-19. From the 5' RACE reads, TCRdb called clonotypes with MiXCR, one entry per CDR3 protein. The table includes about 57,000 distinct CDR3 sequences, 12% detected once. Sequencing used PBMCs or a T cell subset sorted from them (not recorded which). Source of these receptors: a man between 18 and 35 years old who had mild COVID-19 (a few samples of this study predate the infection). Cell type and time point are not known. Both conserved end residues are part of each CDR3. D genes are given only for firm matches. A clone size is listed for some rows: how often the clone was seen (once, few, many), or a class if it is expanded.

cdr3_nt	cdr3_aa	clone_size	j_call	d_call	v_call
TGTGCCAGTAGTCCGGGACTGGGCTATGGCTACACCTTC	CASSPGLGYGYTF	.	TRBJ1-2	.	TRBV19
TGTGCCAGCAGTTTAGGTTTTCGGGGACGCGCTAATTCACCCCTCCACTTT	CASSLGFRGRANSPLHF	many	TRBJ1-6	.	TRBV27
TGTGCCAGCAGCCCGGACAACTATGGCTACACCTTC	CASSPDNYGYTF	few	TRBJ1-2	.	TRBV12-3/TRBV12-4
TGCAGCGCCCGGACAGGGGCAAACACTGAAGCTTTCTTT	CSARTGANTEAFF	many	TRBJ1-1	TRBD1	TRBV29-1
TGTGCCAGCAGCCCCCCCGTAAGGGGGTTGAATTCTGGAAACACCATATATTTT	CASSPPVRGLNSGNTIYF	.	TRBJ1-3	.	TRBV7-2
TGTGCCAGCAGCCCCCGGGACTATAAATACGAGCAGTACTTC	CASSPRDYKYEQYF	few	TRBJ2-7	TRBD2	TRBV7-2
TGTGCCAGCAGCGTAGGAGGGGACTATGGCTACACCTTC	CASSVGGDYGYTF	.	TRBJ1-2	.	TRBV9
TGTGCCAGCAGCCAACAGGGGGACACTGAAGCTTTCTTT	CASSQQGDTEAFF	few	TRBJ1-1	TRBD1	TRBV6-2/TRBV6-3
TGTGCCAGCAGCATGATTACGTCCGGGACCTACGAGCAGTACTTC	CASSMITSGTYEQYF	few	TRBJ2-7	.	TRBV5-5
TGTGCCACCAGCGGGTCGGCTGAGCAGTTCTTC	CATSGSAEQFF	few	TRBJ2-1	.	TRBV15
TGTGCCAGCAGTGACCCCGGACGGGGGGACGGCTACACCTTC	CASSDPGRGDGYTF	.	TRBJ1-2	.	TRBV25-1
TGCGCCAGCAGCTTGTTCTGGCCACGATCCAATGAGCAGTTCTTC	CASSLFWPRSNEQFF	many	TRBJ2-1	.	TRBV5-1